The 32 T cell receptor beta chains in this list originate from one sample, sequenced in a study of shared clonotypes between healthy human individuals. Libraries were prepared by immunoSEQ multiplex PCR; TCRdb keeps only in-frame clonotypes and omits some of them. The table includes roughly 1,500,000 clones, approximately 98.5% detected once. The sample taken for sequencing was naive CD4+ T cells sorted from blood. The subset denotes: CD45RA+ positively selected. The receptor set was obtained from a man aged 25-45 years in good health.

The genes are TRBV9 and TRBJ2-2; the D gene is possibly TRBD1 (6 bases). The CDR3 is made up of 14 amino acids. Germline CDR1 reads SGDLS; CDR2 reads YYNGEE. V was shortened by 4 bases and J by 6 bases, with 13 bases between the two germline ends. For the CDR3, the DNA is TGTGCCAGCAGCAAAGACAGGCCCCCCGGGGAGCTGTTTTTT. Translation gives CASSKDRPPGELFF.

The gene calls are TRBV5-1 and TRBJ2-5, with 7 bases matching TRBD1. CDR3 length equals 15 residues. Trimming at V came to 0 bases and at J to 3 bases, leaving 5 bases not matched to a gene. CDR1 and CDR2 from the germline V gene are SGHRS and YFSETQ. The CDR3 protein is CASSLGTGTEETQYF. The CDR3 DNA follows: TGCGCCAGCAGCTTGGGTACCGGGACAGAAGAGACCCAGTACTTC.

The rearrangement joins TRBV28 to TRBJ2-7; no definite D call. The V gene lost 7 bases and the J gene lost 3 bases, with 7 bases spanning the gap. Germline-derived CDR1 and CDR2 are MDHEN and SYDVKM. The CDR3 is 11 amino acids. The CDR3 region is CASKNSYEQYF. The CDR3 DNA follows: TGTGCCAGCAAGAACAGCTACGAGCAGTACTTC.

The V and J genes are TRBV10-1 and TRBJ2-1; D unresolved. Germline V gives CDR1 WNHNN, CDR2 SYGVQD (reference sequence). The CDR3 runs 13 residues. With 6 bases removed from V and 4 bases from J, the gap between germline ends came to 10 bases. The chain's CDR3 is CASSQDGYNEQFF. The CDR3 DNA reads as TGCGCCAGCAGCCAGGACGGGTACAATGAGCAGTTCTTC.

This chain connects TRBV28 to TRBJ2-3, with no clear D. This CDR3 region has 16 residues. In germline, CDR1 is MDHEN, CDR2 SYDVKM. Deletions cut 6 bases from V and 9 bases from J, with 25 bases between. The CDR3 reads CASSSGPESFSGTQYF. The CDR3 bases are TGTGCCAGCAGCTCTGGACCCGAATCCTTCTCTGGCACGCAGTATTTT.

J is TRBJ2-1 and V is TRBV9, with 7 positions matching TRBD2. Germline CDR1 SGDLS, CDR2 YYNGEE. The ends lost 0 bases at V and 2 bases at J; junction bases unmatched: 5. The CDR3 is 16 residues long. The CDR3 DNA follows: TGTGCCAGCAGCGTAGGGGGCGGGAGCACCTACAATGAGCAGTTCTTC. Protein sequence: CASSVGGGSTYNEQFF.

This chain uses TRBV25-1 with TRBJ2-5; a weak D match, TRBD2 (6 bases). Trimming took 4 bases from V and 4 from J, leaving 13 bases between them. Germline lookup yields CDR1 MGHDK and CDR2 SYGVNS. This CDR3 spans 14 amino acids. The CDR3 reads CASSATGGLETQYF. DNA for the CDR3: TGTGCCAGCAGTGCCACCGGGGGTTTAGAGACCCAGTACTTC.

This rearrangement joins TRBV18 to TRBJ2-2; 8 bases are shared with TRBD2. The CDR3 extends over 16 amino acids. Germline assignment: CDR1 KGHSH and CDR2 LQKENI. J gave up 3 bases and V 3 bases, and 6 bases lay outside the gene matches. The chain's CDR3 is CASSPTSGGDTGELFF. DNA for the CDR3: TGTGCCAGCTCACCTACTAGCGGAGGGGACACCGGGGAGCTGTTTTTT.

A note on this clone: This sample includes further DNA sequences coding for the same CDR3. V gene TRBV11-3 combines with J gene TRBJ2-1; 9 positions match TRBD1. V shed 4 bases, J shed 0 bases, and the junction held 1 base outside the gene matches. CDR1 is SGHNT and CDR2 is YENEEA in the germline V gene. The CDR3 contains 15 residues. CDR3 region: CASSSGQGSYNEQFF. In DNA, the CDR3 is TGTGCCAGCAGCTCGGGACAGGGCTCCTACAATGAGCAGTTCTTC.

The chain is built from TRBV7-3 and TRBJ2-7; 13 bases are a match to TRBD2. The CDR3 spans 15 residues. Germline CDR1 SGHTA, CDR2 FQGTGA. V lost 4 bases, J lost 4 bases, and 4 bases stayed unmatched. The CDR3 DNA reads as TGTGCCAGCAGCTCAGGGACTAGCGGGAAGTACGAGCAGTACTTC. Amino acids: CASSSGTSGKYEQYF.

The chain couples TRBV11-3 to TRBJ1-1; D unclear. Trimming pared 8 bases from V and 4 bases from J, leaving 11 bases between. Germline lookup yields CDR1 SGHNT and CDR2 YENEEA. This CDR3 comprises 12 residues. Here the CDR3 reads CASPNLSTEAFF. The CDR3 DNA follows: TGTGCCAGCCCTAACTTATCCACTGAAGCTTTCTTT.

The rearrangement links TRBV28 to TRBJ2-3, with D perhaps matching TRBD2 (5 bases). V was trimmed by 3 bases and J by 5 bases, leaving 9 bases between them. Germline V gene sequence: CDR1 MDHEN, CDR2 SYDVKM. There are 13 residues in the CDR3. The CDR3 loop is CASSLPGRDTQYF. CDR3 sequence (DNA): TGTGCCAGCAGTTTGCCGGGAAGAGATACGCAGTATTTT.

The chain couples TRBV18 to TRBJ2-3; tentative D call: TRBD2 (6 bases). The CDR3 consists of 19 residues. V was pared by 1 base and J by 2 bases, with 22 bases between. Germline V gene lookup returns CDR1 KGHSH and CDR2 LQKENI. This chain's CDR3 is CASSPLGRDGVGTTDTQYF. For the CDR3, the DNA is TGTGCCAGCTCACCACTGGGGCGGGACGGCGTTGGGACCACAGATACGCAGTATTTT.

This chain connects TRBV5-1 to TRBJ2-6; D is possibly TRBD1 or TRBD2 (5 bases each). Trimming cost V 3 bases and J 0 bases, with 13 bases left between them. The CDR3 extends over 17 amino acids. Germline V gene sequence: CDR1 SGHRS, CDR2 YFSETQ. This CDR3 is CASSSGLRGSGANVLTF. CDR3 DNA: TGCGCCAGCAGCTCGGGGTTAAGGGGCTCTGGGGCCAACGTCCTGACTTTC. Using reference TRBV5-1 and TRBJ2-6 for the parts outside the CDR3, the full variable domain is KAGVTQTPRYLIKTRGQQVTLSCSPISGHRSVSWYQQTPGQGLQFLFEYFSETQRNKGNFPGRFSGRQFSNSRSEMNVSTLELGDSALYLCASSSGLRGSGANVLTFGAGSRLTVL.

As concerns this clone: The same CDR3 arises from other DNA sequences in this sample as well. The chain carries TRBV7-2 and TRBJ1-5; the D is unclear. This CDR3 is built from 14 residues. Germline assignment: CDR1 SGHTA and CDR2 FQGNSA. Trimming removed 0 bases from V and 2 bases from J, with 5 bases in between. The DNA of the CDR3 is TGTGCCAGCAGCTTAGCAGGCGGCAATCAGCCCCAGCATTTT. Translated, it gives CASSLAGGNQPQHF.

The V gene is TRBV10-2, the J gene TRBJ1-3; D uncertain. The CDR3 runs to 17 residues. V was cut by 4 bases and J by 2 bases, with 18 bases left in between. The V gene's germline CDR1 is WSHSY and CDR2 SAAADI. The CDR3 sequence is CASSGGGERRTGNTIYF. The CDR3 coding sequence is TGCGCCAGCAGTGGTGGTGGGGAGAGGAGGACTGGAAACACCATATATTTT.

This rearrangement joins TRBV14 to TRBJ2-1; TRBD2 agrees at 11 bases. This CDR3 spans 17 amino acids. CDR1 and CDR2 (germline): SGHDN, FVKESK. V lost 4 bases to trimming and J lost 7 bases; unmatched junction nucleotides: 12. The CDR3 DNA sequence: TGTGCCAGCAGCCGCGAGCTGGGACTAGCGGCCTGGAATGAGCAGTTCTTC. Translation: CASSRELGLAAWNEQFF. Together with reference TRBV14 and TRBJ2-1, the CDR3 gives the full variable domain: EAGVTQFPSHSVIEKGQTVTLRCDPISGHDNLYWYRRVMGKEIKFLLHFVKESKQDESGMPNNRFLAERTGGTYSTLKVQPAELEDSGVYFCASSRELGLAAWNEQFFGPGTRLTVL.

This chain uses TRBV9 with TRBJ2-7; 10 bases match TRBD1. The CDR3 length is 15 residues. J was trimmed by 3 bases and V by 0 bases; bases with no gene match: 3. Germline values: CDR1 SGDLS, CDR2 YYNGEE. DNA for the CDR3: TGTGCCAGCAGCGTAGTGGGACAGGGGCTCTACGAGCAGTACTTC. Translated: CASSVVGQGLYEQYF.

This chain links TRBV28 with TRBJ2-7, with TRBD2 matching 7 bases. This CDR3 is 15 amino acids long. Germline assignment: CDR1 MDHEN and CDR2 SYDVKM. Losses at the gene ends were 7 bases for V and 12 bases for J; bases not matched to a gene: 21. CDR3 amino acids: CASTTDPRDLADLYF. In DNA form, the CDR3 reads TGTGCCAGCACAACTGACCCGCGGGATCTAGCGGATCTGTACTTC. The full variable domain, completed using reference TRBV28 and TRBJ2-7, is DVKVTQSSRYLVKRTGEKVFLECVQDMDHENMFWYRQDPGLGLRLIYFSYDVKMKEKGDIPEGYSVSREKKERFSLILESASTNQTSMYLCASTTDPRDLADLYFGPGTRLTVT.

The J gene is TRBJ2-3, the V gene TRBV2, with D maybe TRBD2 (6 bases). This CDR3 spans 14 amino acids. Trimming shortened V by 8 bases and J by 0 bases, and 12 bases separated the two germline ends. Germline V lookup: CDR1 SNHLY, CDR2 FYNNEI. The CDR3 is CASLNAGSTDTQYF. In DNA, the CDR3 is TGTGCCAGCCTAAACGCGGGAAGCACAGATACGCAGTATTTT.

The chain uses TRBV2 and TRBJ2-3; no clear D. This CDR3 contains 12 residues. V was pared by 6 bases and J by 2 bases, with 6 bases between. Germline V CDR1 and CDR2: SNHLY, FYNNEI. CDR3 coding DNA: TGTGCCAGCAGGCAGGACACAGATACGCAGTATTTT. Residues: CASRQDTDTQYF.

The chain recombines TRBV5-5 with TRBJ1-5; the match to TRBD1 covers 7 bases. Per the germline V gene, CDR1 is SGHKS and CDR2 is YYEKEE (reference sequence). Unmatched junction bases numbered 6, after V lost 0 bases and J lost 3 bases. The CDR3 sequence is 16 residues long. As DNA, the CDR3 is TGTGCCAGCAGCTTGGTACCTGGGACAGACAATCAGCCCCAGCATTTT. This translates into CASSLVPGTDNQPQHF.

This chain connects TRBV11-2 to TRBJ2-2; the D is unclear. V lost 3 bases and J lost 0, with 11 bases in between. The CDR3 extends over 16 amino acids. The germline gives CDR1 SGHAT, CDR2 FQNNGV. CDR3 region: CASSFMTAPNTGELFF. The CDR3 bases are TGTGCCAGCAGCTTTATGACGGCTCCGAACACCGGGGAGCTGTTTTTT.

This chain connects TRBV9 to TRBJ2-1; the D gene is possibly TRBD2 (5 bases). V was shortened by 0 bases and J by 4 bases, with 11 bases between the two germline ends. Germline V gene data show CDR1 as SGDLS and CDR2 as YYNGEE. The CDR3 covers 15 residues. The CDR3 DNA follows: TGTGCCAGCAGCGTAGCGGGAAGCAGATACAATGAGCAGTTCTTC. Its translation is CASSVAGSRYNEQFF.

The chain is built from TRBV4-3 and TRBJ1-4, with no clear D. The germline V and J ends were trimmed by 1 base and 5 bases, with 14 bases remaining between them. Looked up from germline, CDR1 is LGHNA and CDR2 is YSLEER. The CDR3 is made up of 16 amino acids. CDR3 sequence (DNA): TGCGCCAGCAGCCAAGGGTCCCGTCTGCCGAATGAAAAACTGTTTTTT. This encodes CASSQGSRLPNEKLFF.

This clone was picked up one time. This chain joins TRBV5-5 and TRBJ2-3, with 7 bases fitting TRBD2. Germline-derived CDR1 and CDR2 are SGHKS and YYEKEE (reference sequence). The V segment lost 5 bases and the J segment 2 bases; nucleotides outside the gene matches: 8. The CDR3 is 15 residues long. The CDR3 region has the DNA TGTGCCAGCAGACCTACTAGCGAATCCACAGATACGCAGTATTTT. The encoded protein is CASRPTSESTDTQYF. Variable domain in full (rest from reference TRBV5-5 and TRBJ2-3): DAGVTQSPTHLIKTRGQQVTLRCSPISGHKSVSWYQQVLGQGPQFIFQYYEKEERGRGNFPDRFSARQFPNYSSELNVNALLLGDSALYLCASRPTSESTDTQYFGPGTRLTVL.

V gene TRBV14 combines with J gene TRBJ2-2, with unresolved D. Trimming took off 8 bases at V and 3 bases at J, with 10 bases between the two ends. This CDR3 has 13 amino acids. Germline values: CDR1 SGHDN, CDR2 FVKESK. CDR3 protein: CASRKPDTGELFF. The CDR3 region has the DNA TGTGCCAGCCGAAAACCCGACACCGGGGAGCTGTTTTTT.

The CDR3 DNA sequence: TGTGCCACCAGCATGATGATTGGACAGACTGAAGCTTTCTTT. Translating gives CATSMMIGQTEAFF. The chain employs TRBV15 and TRBJ1-1, with a weak D call TRBD1 (6 bases). This CDR3 is 14 amino acids long. The V and J ends lost 4 bases and 5 bases respectively, with 14 bases between them. CDR1 and CDR2 (germline): LNHNV, YYDKDF (reference sequence).

This chain uses TRBV15 with TRBJ2-7; the match to TRBD2 covers 16 bases. The ends lost 3 bases at V and 3 bases at J; junction bases unmatched: 11. Germline-derived CDR1 and CDR2 are LNHNV and YYDKDF (reference sequence). This CDR3 is 19 amino acids long. The CDR3 spells CATSRGTSGRGPHNYEQYF. The CDR3 DNA sequence: TGTGCCACCAGCAGGGGGACTAGCGGGAGGGGTCCCCACAACTACGAGCAGTACTTC.

The gene calls are TRBV19 and TRBJ1-3; D is ambiguous. With 6 bases removed from V and 1 base from J, the gap between germline ends came to 13 bases. Germline CDR1 and CDR2: LNHDA and SQIVND (reference sequence). The CDR3 is 15 amino acids. This CDR3 reads CASRPLRSSGNTIYF. The CDR3 nucleotides read TGTGCCAGTAGACCCCTCCGATCATCTGGAAACACCATATATTTT.

The rearrangement links TRBV19 to TRBJ1-5; tentatively, D is TRBD1 (5 bases). Germline V gene lookup returns CDR1 LNHDA and CDR2 SQIVND (reference sequence). The CDR3 consists of 16 residues. V was cut by 4 bases and J by 6 bases, with 19 bases left in between. Here the CDR3 DNA reads TGTGCCAGTAGTACAGACGGAACAACAAGGGGTCAGCCCCAGCATTTT. Translation gives CASSTDGTTRGQPQHF. The full variable domain, in which reference TRBV19 and TRBJ1-5 provide the parts outside the CDR3, is DGGITQSPKYLFRKEGQNVTLSCEQNLNHDAMYWYRQDPGQGLRLIYYSQIVNDFQKGDIAEGYSVSREKKESFPLTVTSAQKNPTAFYLCASSTDGTTRGQPQHFGDGTRLSIL.

The CDR3 region is CASSLDGYRGGGYTF. The CDR3 nucleotides are TGTGCCAGCAGCTTAGACGGGTACAGGGGCGGAGGCTACACCTTC. The chain has TRBV11-2 and TRBJ1-2; 7 bases align to TRBD1. Germline trimming cut 0 bases from V and 8 bases from J; bases unmatched to any gene: 9. Germline V gene sequence: CDR1 SGHAT, CDR2 FQNNGV. This CDR3 is 15 amino acids long.